Included here is one T cell receptor (beta chain) sequence, with context. One end of the junction does not line up with germline, which may come from a read error. The data belong to a study of blood T cell repertoires in COVID-19. Study at large: There were acute and convalescent COVID-19 samples, and they came from the United States, Italy and Spain. T cells, B-cell-depleted T cells, or PBMCs supplied cDNA or gDNA.

Original handling: Reference gene primer amplification gave estimated nucleated cell counts. Sequencing used immunoSEQ multiplex PCR; TCRdb keeps in-frame clones, though not all of them. Clone size and the V and J calls come from that table; the DNA yielded D and trimming. The top ten hold around 12% of the sample, which has 89,000 or so clones, about 85% seen once. This receptor was taken from a human donor in a cohort sampled during active COVID-19. The specimen was peripheral blood.

CDR3 nucleotides: TGTGCCAGCAGCCAAGGCGGCGGGGGGCTGTTTTTT. Translating gives CASSQGGGGLFF. The chain is built from TRBV3-1 (or the pseudogene TRBV3-2) and TRBJ2-2, with 7 bases identical to TRBD2. The CDR3 consists of 12 residues. The germline gives CDR1 LGHDT, CDR2 YNNKEL (reference sequence).